One sample yielded the 18 T cell receptor beta chains listed below, sequenced in a study of long-term antiretroviral therapy in people with HIV. Investigators performed immunoSEQ version v3.0 at survey level. The assay was immunoSEQ multiplex PCR, and TCRdb's table has in-frame clones only and misses some. The data show some 28,000 clones, more than 75% seen once. The sample here was unsorted PBMCs, taken 0.5 years after starting antiretroviral therapy. The receptors were gathered from a woman under 30 with HIV.

This clone has only a few counts. The V and J genes are TRBV7-9 and TRBJ2-7; 16 nucleotides align to TRBD2. This CDR3 is built from 17 residues. The ends lost 6 bases at V and 2 bases at J; junction bases unmatched: 7. Germline CDR1 is SEHNR and CDR2 is FQNEAQ (reference sequence). The CDR3 reads CASSPGLAGGKPYEQYF. As DNA, the CDR3 is TGTGCCAGCAGTCCGGGACTAGCGGGAGGGAAGCCCTACGAGCAGTACTTC.

This clone occurred once. The chain combines TRBV5-6 with TRBJ2-1; D remains ambiguous. This CDR3 comprises 12 residues. Trimming left V 1 base short and J 4 bases short, with 3 bases between. Germline CDR1 SGHDT, CDR2 YYEEEE. The DNA of the CDR3 is TGTGCCAGCAGCTTGTTTTACAATGAGCAGTTCTTC. Encoded protein: CASSLFYNEQFF.

On this clone: The junction departs from the called germline gene at one end, perhaps through a read error. The V and J genes are TRBV27 and TRBJ2-7, with 7 bases matching TRBD1. The germline CDR1 and CDR2 sequences are MNHEY and SMNVEV (reference sequence). This CDR3 has 14 residues. CDR3 in amino acids: CANSGGQTQYEQYF. In nucleotides, the CDR3 is TGTGCCAACAGTGGGGGACAGACTCAGTACGAGCAGTACTTC.

The V and J genes are TRBV28 and TRBJ1-2; D possibly corresponds to TRBD1 (5 bases). The CDR3 consists of 19 residues. V lost 5 bases and J 7 bases, leaving 32 bases between the germline ends. CDR1 is MDHEN and CDR2 is SYDVKM in the germline V gene. The CDR3: CASSVNRRDQRKGEGGYTF. In DNA, the CDR3 is TGTGCCAGCAGTGTGAACCGACGGGACCAGAGGAAAGGTGAGGGTGGCTACACCTTC.

The rearrangement uses TRBV5-8 and TRBJ2-3, with TRBD2 matching over 11 bases. The CDR3 covers 17 residues. Losses at the gene ends were 0 bases for V and 5 bases for J; bases not matched to a gene: 8. Per the germline V gene, CDR1 is SGHTS and CDR2 is YDEGEE. The CDR3 is CASSLARLAGGVDTQYF. In DNA form, the CDR3 reads TGTGCCAGCAGCTTGGCCCGGCTAGCGGGAGGTGTAGATACGCAGTATTTT.

The CDR3 DNA reads TGTGCCAGCAGCTTAGGCGGTGAGCAGTTCTTC. Its translation: CASSLGGEQFF. The chain links TRBV11-2 to TRBJ2-1; D not resolved. Germline lookup yields CDR1 SGHAT and CDR2 FQNNGV. The CDR3 loop spans 11 amino acids. Trimming shortened V by 1 base and J by 9 bases, and 4 bases separated the two germline ends.

This clone occurred once. V and J are TRBV27 and TRBJ2-1; TRBD2 agrees at 9 bases. Trimming at V came to 4 bases and at J to 2 bases, leaving 3 bases not matched to a gene. CDR1 and CDR2 from the germline V gene are MNHEY and SMNVEV (reference sequence). The length of the CDR3 is 15 residues. CDR3 sequence reads: CASSSLAGTYNEQFF. CDR3 in DNA: TGTGCCAGCAGTTCGCTAGCGGGGACCTACAATGAGCAGTTCTTC.

This clone came up once. CDR3 nucleotides: TGTGCCAGCAGCTTGGAGGAGTTCGAGCAGTACTTC. As protein: CASSLEEFEQYF. The V and J genes are TRBV5-4 and TRBJ2-7; D gene uncertain. This CDR3 region has 12 residues. Between the trimmed V and J ends, which lost 0 bases and 6 bases, there was a span of 7 bases. Germline CDR1 SGHNT, CDR2 YYREEE (reference sequence).

This chain uses TRBV29-1 with TRBJ1-1; D call uncertain. V was trimmed by 3 bases and J by 5 bases, leaving 13 bases between them. The CDR3 is 13 amino acids. Per germline, CDR1 SQVTM and CDR2 ANQGSEA. The CDR3 sequence is CSVELVWKTEAFF. The CDR3 DNA reads as TGCAGCGTTGAGTTGGTGTGGAAGACTGAAGCTTTCTTT.

This chain links TRBV5-1 with TRBJ2-2, with D hard to call. CDR1 and CDR2 (germline): SGHRS, YFSETQ. This CDR3 has 16 amino acids. V lost 7 bases to trimming and J lost 5 bases, with 21 bases between them. The CDR3 coding sequence is TGCGCCAGCCAACCCCCTGGGGTGCGTTGGACCGGGGAGCTGTTTTTT. This gives the protein CASQPPGVRWTGELFF. Combining the CDR3 with reference TRBV5-1 and TRBJ2-2 gives the whole variable domain KAGVTQTPRYLIKTRGQQVTLSCSPISGHRSVSWYQQTPGQGLQFLFEYFSETQRNKGNFPGRFSGRQFSNSRSEMNVSTLELGDSALYLCASQPPGVRWTGELFFGEGSRLTVL.

The V call is TRBV6-1, the J call TRBJ2-5; 10 bases map to TRBD2. Germline V gives CDR1 MNHNS, CDR2 SASEGT. The CDR3 has 15 residues. The ends lost 6 bases at V and 5 bases at J; junction bases unmatched: 9. The CDR3 loop reads CASRDPGLAVETQYF. The CDR3 nucleotides read TGTGCCAGCAGAGACCCAGGACTAGCGGTCGAGACCCAGTACTTC.

This clone was detected only a few times. The rearrangement links TRBV27 to TRBJ2-2; maybe TRBD2 (5 bases). The CDR3 extends over 13 amino acids. Germline V lookup: CDR1 MNHEY, CDR2 SMNVEV (reference sequence). Trimming stripped 8 bases from V and 7 bases from J, with 14 bases between. The DNA for the CDR3 is TGTGCCAGCGGAGGCTGGAATGGCGGGGAGCTGTTTTTT. It yields the protein CASGGWNGGELFF.

The chain couples TRBV9 to TRBJ1-1; the match to TRBD1 covers 9 bases. CDR1 and CDR2 (germline): SGDLS, YYNGEE. V dropped 3 bases and J dropped 1; count of bases not matched to a gene: 4. The CDR3 totals 15 residues. CDR3 nucleotides: TGTGCCAGCAGCGAGCCGGACAGGGGGAACACTGAAGCTTTCTTT. Its translation: CASSEPDRGNTEAFF.

This chain connects TRBV19 to TRBJ1-2; TRBD1 matches at 7 bases. The V gene end was trimmed by 2 bases and the J gene end by 7 bases; junction bases not matched to a gene: 16. CDR1 and CDR2 (germline): LNHDA, SQIVND (reference sequence). The CDR3 totals 17 residues. The CDR3 sequence is CASSIYRGRSSLSGYTF. The DNA for the CDR3 is TGTGCCAGTAGTATATACAGGGGAAGATCCTCGCTTAGTGGCTACACCTTC.

V usage is TRBV7-6 and J usage is TRBJ2-7; D gene ambiguous. The germline V gene has CDR1 SGHVS and CDR2 FNYEAQ. The length of the CDR3 is 14 residues. With 3 bases removed from V and 2 bases from J, the gap between germline ends came to 11 bases. The CDR3 DNA reads TGTGCCAGCAGCTTTGAGGATCCCCCCTACGAGCAGTACTTC. Its translation is CASSFEDPPYEQYF.

V is TRBV29-1 and J is TRBJ2-2; D may be TRBD1 (5 bases). Germline loops: CDR1 SQVTM, CDR2 ANQGSEA. The length of the CDR3 is 12 residues. Trimming removed 6 bases from V and 6 bases from J, with 11 bases in between. The CDR3 is CSVVGPAGELFF. CDR3 bases: TGCAGCGTCGTGGGGCCGGCCGGGGAGCTGTTTTTT.

The chain links TRBV15 to TRBJ2-7; D ambiguous. Trimming took off 1 base at V and 4 bases at J, with 8 bases between the two ends. Germline-derived CDR1 and CDR2 are LNHNV and YYDKDF (reference sequence). The CDR3 has 13 amino acids. This CDR3 is CATSRVLSYEQYF. The CDR3 DNA is TGTGCCACCAGCAGAGTACTGTCGTACGAGCAGTACTTC.

This sequence joins TRBV5-6 and TRBJ2-7, with unresolved D. The CDR3 is 13 amino acids. Trimming cost V 1 base and J 3 bases, with 8 bases left between them. The germline gives CDR1 SGHDT, CDR2 YYEEEE. The chain's CDR3 is CASSLIQRYEQYF. The CDR3 DNA follows: TGTGCCAGCAGCTTGATTCAACGCTACGAGCAGTACTTC. The full variable domain, rest sourced from reference TRBV5-6 and TRBJ2-7, is DAGVTQSPTHLIKTRGQQVTLRCSPKSGHDTVSWYQQALGQGPQFIFQYYEEEERQRGNFPDRFSGHQFPNYSSELNVNALLLGDSALYLCASSLIQRYEQYFGPGTRLTVT.